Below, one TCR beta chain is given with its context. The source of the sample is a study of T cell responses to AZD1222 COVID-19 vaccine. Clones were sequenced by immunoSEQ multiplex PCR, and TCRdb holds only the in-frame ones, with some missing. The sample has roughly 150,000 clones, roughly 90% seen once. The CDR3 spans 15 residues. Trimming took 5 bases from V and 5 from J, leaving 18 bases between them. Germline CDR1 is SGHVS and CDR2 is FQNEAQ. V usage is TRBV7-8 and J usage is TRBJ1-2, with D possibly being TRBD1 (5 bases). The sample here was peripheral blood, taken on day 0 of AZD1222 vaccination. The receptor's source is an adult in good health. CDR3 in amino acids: CASSNQGAGSYGYTF. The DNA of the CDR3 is TGTGCCAGCAGCAATCAGGGTGCAGGGTCATATGGCTACACCTTC.